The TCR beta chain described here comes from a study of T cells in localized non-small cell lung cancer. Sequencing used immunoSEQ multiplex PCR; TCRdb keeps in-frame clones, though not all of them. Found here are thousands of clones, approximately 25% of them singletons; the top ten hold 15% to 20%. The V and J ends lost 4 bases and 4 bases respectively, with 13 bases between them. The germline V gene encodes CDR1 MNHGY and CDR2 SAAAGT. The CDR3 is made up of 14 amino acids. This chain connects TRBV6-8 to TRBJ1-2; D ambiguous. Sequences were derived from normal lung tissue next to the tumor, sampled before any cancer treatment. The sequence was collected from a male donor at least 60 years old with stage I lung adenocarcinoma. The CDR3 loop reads CASSSTTAVYGYTF. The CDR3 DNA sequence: TGTGCCAGCAGTTCTACGACGGCAGTCTATGGCTACACCTTC.